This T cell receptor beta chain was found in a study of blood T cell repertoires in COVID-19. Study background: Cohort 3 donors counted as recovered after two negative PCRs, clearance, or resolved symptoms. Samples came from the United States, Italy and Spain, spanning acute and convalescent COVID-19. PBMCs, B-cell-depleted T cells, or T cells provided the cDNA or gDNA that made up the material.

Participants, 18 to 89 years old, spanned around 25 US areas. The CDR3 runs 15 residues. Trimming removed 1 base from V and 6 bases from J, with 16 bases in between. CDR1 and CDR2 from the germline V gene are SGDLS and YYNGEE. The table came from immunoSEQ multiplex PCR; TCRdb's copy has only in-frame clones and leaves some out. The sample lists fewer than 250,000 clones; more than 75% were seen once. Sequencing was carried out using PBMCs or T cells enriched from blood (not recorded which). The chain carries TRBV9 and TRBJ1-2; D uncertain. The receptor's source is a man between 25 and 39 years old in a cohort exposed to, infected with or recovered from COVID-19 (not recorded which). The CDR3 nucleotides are TGTGCCAGCAGCGTATTGACTAAAACCCAAAATGGCTACACCTTC. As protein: CASSVLTKTQNGYTF.